The sample holds a few counts of the clone carrying this TCR beta chain. Its matching antigen is unknown. An end of the junction does not agree with germline; a read error may underlie this. This CDR3 has 14 residues. Looked up from germline, CDR1 is SNHLY and CDR2 is FYNNEI. The record originates from a study of beta chain features in type 1 diabetes. Study background: Cell yields, age and gender were similar between patients and healthy donors. Broader study findings: Patients showed naive, central memory and Treg TCRB repertoires that appeared more similar than those of healthy donors.

Sequenced material consisted of expressed TCRB transcripts (all of the isolated RNA was reverse transcribed). The repertoire was sequenced with immunoSEQ multiplex PCR; TCRdb's copy has only in-frame clones and lacks some. Of a few hundred thousand clones detected, roughly 16% appear once; the ten largest clones hold about 0.02%. The rearrangement joins TRBV2 to TRBJ2-7; D might be TRBD2 (6 bases). The material sequenced was naive CD4+ T cells from blood. The TCR comes from a woman aged 18-29 years in good health. The CDR3 region is CASCDPGRGRMMDF. CDR3 sequence (DNA): TGTGCCAGCTGCGACCCCGGTCGGGGGAGAATGATGGACTTC.